This T cell receptor (beta chain) came from a study of cytomegalovirus exposure and HLA in healthy donors. Sequenced by immunoSEQ multiplex PCR; TCRdb stores in-frame clones only, minus some. The sample carries about 130,000 clones, about nine tenths recorded once. The CDR3 spans 15 residues. With 0 bases removed from V and 2 bases from J, the gap between germline ends came to 5 bases. Germline values: CDR1 LNHNV, CDR2 YYDKDF (reference sequence). The receptor was derived from a woman aged 18-35 years in good health and CMV-seronegative. The sample taken for sequencing was PBMCs. The chain employs TRBV15 and TRBJ2-6, with no clear D. The CDR3 nucleotides are TGTGCCACCAGCAGAGACCGGGCTGGGGCCAACGTCCTGACTTTC. Translating it yields CATSRDRAGANVLTF.